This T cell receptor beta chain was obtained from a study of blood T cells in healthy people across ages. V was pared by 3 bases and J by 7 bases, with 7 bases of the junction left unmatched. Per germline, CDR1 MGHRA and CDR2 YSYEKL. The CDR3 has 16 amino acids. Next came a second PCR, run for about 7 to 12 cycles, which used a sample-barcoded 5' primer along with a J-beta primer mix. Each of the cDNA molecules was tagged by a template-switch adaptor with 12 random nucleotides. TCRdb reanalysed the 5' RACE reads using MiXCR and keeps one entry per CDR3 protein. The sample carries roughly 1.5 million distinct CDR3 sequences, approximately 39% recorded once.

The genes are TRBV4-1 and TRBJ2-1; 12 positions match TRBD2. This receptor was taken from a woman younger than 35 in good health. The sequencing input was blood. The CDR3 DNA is TGCGCCAGCAGCCAGTCCCTAGCGGGGGGGAGGAATGAGCAGTTCTTC. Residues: CASSQSLAGGRNEQFF.